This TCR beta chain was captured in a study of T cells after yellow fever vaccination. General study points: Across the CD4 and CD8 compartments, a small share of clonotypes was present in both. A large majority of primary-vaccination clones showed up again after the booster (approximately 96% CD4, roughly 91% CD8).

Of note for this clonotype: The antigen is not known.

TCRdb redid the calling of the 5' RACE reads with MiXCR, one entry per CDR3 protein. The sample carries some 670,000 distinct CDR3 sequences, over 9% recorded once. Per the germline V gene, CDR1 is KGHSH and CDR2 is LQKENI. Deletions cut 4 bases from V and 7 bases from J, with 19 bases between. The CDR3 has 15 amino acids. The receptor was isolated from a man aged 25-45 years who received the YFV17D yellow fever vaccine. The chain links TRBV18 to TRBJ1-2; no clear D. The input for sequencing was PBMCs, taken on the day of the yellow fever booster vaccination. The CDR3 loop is CASSLERVRVSGYTF. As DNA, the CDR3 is TGTGCCAGCTCACTGGAAAGGGTGAGAGTTAGTGGCTACACCTTC.